This T cell receptor beta chain comes out of a study of CXCR3-negative and CXCR3-positive naive CD8 T cells. This CDR3 is 14 amino acids long. Germline V gives CDR1 SSHAT, CDR2 FNYEAQ (reference sequence). It was by 5' RACE with UMI labels that the TRB cDNA libraries were prepared. TCRdb reprocessed the 5' RACE reads and keeps a single row for each CDR3 protein, giving no DNA. The table for this sample gives over 100,000 distinct CDR3 sequences. Comments on this clonotype: What it recognizes is unknown.

Findings and limits, study-wide: High diversity, comparable across both naive subsets, contrasted with much lower diversity in memory CD8+ cells.

Sequenced input: naive CXCR3- CD8+ T cells from blood. Subset reported: CD45RO-CCR7+CD27+CD95- naive CD8+ T cells lacking CXCR3 (TNR3-). This receptor was taken from a human donor in good health. Some clones in this sample may be carry-over from other donors' samples. The chain employs TRBV7-7 and TRBJ2-3; TCRdb names TRBD2, which stays unverified in the absence of DNA. CDR3 residues: CASSPGLGWDTQYF.